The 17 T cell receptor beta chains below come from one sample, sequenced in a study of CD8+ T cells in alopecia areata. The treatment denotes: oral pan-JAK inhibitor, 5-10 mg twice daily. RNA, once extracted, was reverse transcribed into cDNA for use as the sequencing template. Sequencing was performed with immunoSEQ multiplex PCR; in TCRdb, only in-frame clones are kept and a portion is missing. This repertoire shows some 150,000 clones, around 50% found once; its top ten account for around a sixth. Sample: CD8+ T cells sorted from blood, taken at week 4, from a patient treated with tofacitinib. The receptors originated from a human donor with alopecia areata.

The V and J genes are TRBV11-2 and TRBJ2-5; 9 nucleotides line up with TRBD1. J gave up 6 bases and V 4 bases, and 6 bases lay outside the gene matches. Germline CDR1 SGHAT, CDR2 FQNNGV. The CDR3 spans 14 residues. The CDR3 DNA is TGTGCCAGCAGCTCCGGGACAGGGTTGAAGACCCAGTACTTC. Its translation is CASSSGTGLKTQYF.

In DNA, the CDR3 is TGTGCCAGCAGCCCAGCGGTCCAAGAGACCCAGTACTTC. Translating it yields CASSPAVQETQYF. This chain links TRBV5-6 with TRBJ2-5; a weak D match, TRBD2 (5 bases). V lost 4 bases and J 1 base, leaving 8 bases between the germline ends. The CDR3 is made up of 13 amino acids. CDR1 is SGHDT, CDR2 YYEEEE, per germline.

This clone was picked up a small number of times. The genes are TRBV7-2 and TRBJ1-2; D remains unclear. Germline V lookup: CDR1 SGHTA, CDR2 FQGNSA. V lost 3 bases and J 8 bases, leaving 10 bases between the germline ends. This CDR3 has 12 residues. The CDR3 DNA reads TGTGCCAGCAGCTTGACGGTTATGGGCTACACCTTC. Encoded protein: CASSLTVMGYTF.

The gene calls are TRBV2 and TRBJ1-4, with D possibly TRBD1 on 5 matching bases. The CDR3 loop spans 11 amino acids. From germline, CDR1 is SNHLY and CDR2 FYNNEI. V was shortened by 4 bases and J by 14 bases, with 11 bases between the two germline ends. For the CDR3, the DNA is TGTGCCAGCAGTGGGGGGATAGTCCTGTTTTTT. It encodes CASSGGIVLFF.

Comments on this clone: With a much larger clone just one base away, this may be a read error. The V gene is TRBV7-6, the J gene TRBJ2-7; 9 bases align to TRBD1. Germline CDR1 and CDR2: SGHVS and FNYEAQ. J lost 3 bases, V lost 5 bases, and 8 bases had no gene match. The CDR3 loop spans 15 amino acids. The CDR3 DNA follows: TGTGCCAGCAGCCAAGGGACAGGGTGGGACTACGAGCAGTACTTC. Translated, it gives CASSQGTGWDYEQYF. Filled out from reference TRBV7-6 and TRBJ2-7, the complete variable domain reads GAGVSQSPRYKVTKRGQDVALRCDPISGHVSLYWYRQALGQGPEFLTYFNYEAQQDKSGLPNDRFSAERPEGSISTLTIQRTEQRDSAMYRCASSQGTGWDYEQYFGPGTRLTVT.

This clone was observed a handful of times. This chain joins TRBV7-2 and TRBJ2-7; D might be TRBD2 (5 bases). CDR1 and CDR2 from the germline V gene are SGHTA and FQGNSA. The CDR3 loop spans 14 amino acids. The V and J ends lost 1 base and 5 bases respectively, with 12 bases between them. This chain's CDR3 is CASSLEFRGHEQYF. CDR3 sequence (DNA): TGTGCCAGCAGCTTAGAGTTCCGAGGGCACGAGCAGTACTTC.

The CDR3 DNA is TGTGCCAGCAGTTACGCGAGCGGGGGGCTTGATGAGCAGTTCTTC. It codes for CASSYASGGLDEQFF. This chain links TRBV6-5 with TRBJ2-1; the match to TRBD2 covers 9 bases. The CDR3 has 15 amino acids. V lost 2 bases, J lost 8 bases, and 7 bases stayed unmatched. Germline loops: CDR1 MNHEY, CDR2 SVGAGI.

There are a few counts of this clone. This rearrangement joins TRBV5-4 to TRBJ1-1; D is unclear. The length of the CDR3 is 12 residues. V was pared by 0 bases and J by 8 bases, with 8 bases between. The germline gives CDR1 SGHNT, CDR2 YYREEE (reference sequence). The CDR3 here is CASSLETGEAFF. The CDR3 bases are TGTGCCAGCAGCTTGGAGACGGGAGAAGCTTTCTTT.

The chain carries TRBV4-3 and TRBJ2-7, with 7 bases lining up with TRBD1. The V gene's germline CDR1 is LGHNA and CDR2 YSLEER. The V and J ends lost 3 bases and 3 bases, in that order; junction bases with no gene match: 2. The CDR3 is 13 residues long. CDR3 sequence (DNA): TGCGCCAGCAGCCAGGACAGGTTCTACGAGCAGTACTTC. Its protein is CASSQDRFYEQYF.

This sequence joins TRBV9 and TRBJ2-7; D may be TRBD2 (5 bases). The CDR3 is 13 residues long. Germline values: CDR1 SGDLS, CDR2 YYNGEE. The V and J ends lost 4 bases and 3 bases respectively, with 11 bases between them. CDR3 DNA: TGTGCCAGCAGCCTTGACGGAGGCTACGAGCAGTACTTC. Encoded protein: CASSLDGGYEQYF. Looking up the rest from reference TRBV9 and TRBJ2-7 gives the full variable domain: DSGVTQTPKHLITATGQRVTLRCSPRSGDLSVYWYQQSLDQGLQFLIQYYNGEERAKGNILERFSAQQFPDLHSELNLSSLELGDSALYFCASSLDGGYEQYFGPGTRLTVT.

This chain's CDR3 is CASESIGLNTEAFF. The CDR3 region has the DNA TGTGCCAGCGAATCTATAGGACTGAACACTGAAGCTTTCTTT. The rearrangement joins TRBV6-1 to TRBJ1-1; D gene uncertain. The CDR3 loop spans 14 amino acids. The V end was cut by 8 bases, the J end by 0 bases, with 13 bases between. CDR1 MNHNS and CDR2 SASEGT come from the germline V gene.

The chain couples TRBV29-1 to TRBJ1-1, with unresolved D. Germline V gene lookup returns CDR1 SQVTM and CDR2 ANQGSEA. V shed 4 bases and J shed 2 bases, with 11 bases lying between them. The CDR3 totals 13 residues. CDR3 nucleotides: TGCAGCGTTGTGGGGTTGCAAAACACTGAAGCTTTCTTT. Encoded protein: CSVVGLQNTEAFF.

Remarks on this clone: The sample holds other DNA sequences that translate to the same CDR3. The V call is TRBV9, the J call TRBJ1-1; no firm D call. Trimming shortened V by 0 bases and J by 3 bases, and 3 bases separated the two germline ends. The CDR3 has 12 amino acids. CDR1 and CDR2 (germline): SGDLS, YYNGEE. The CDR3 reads CASSVGDTEAFF. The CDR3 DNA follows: TGTGCCAGCAGCGTAGGGGACACTGAAGCTTTCTTT.

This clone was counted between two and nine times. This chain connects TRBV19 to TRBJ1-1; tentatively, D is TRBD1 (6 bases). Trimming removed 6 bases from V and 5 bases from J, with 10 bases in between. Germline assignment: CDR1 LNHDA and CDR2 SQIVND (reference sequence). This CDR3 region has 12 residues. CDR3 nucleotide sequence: TGTGCCAGTAGCCTACAGGGAACTGAAGCTTTCTTT. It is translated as CASSLQGTEAFF.

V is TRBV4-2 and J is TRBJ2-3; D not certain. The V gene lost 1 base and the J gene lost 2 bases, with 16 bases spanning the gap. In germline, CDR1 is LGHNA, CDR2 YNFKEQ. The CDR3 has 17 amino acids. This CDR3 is CASSQGGDGEPTDTQYF. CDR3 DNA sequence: TGTGCCAGCAGCCAAGGGGGTGATGGGGAACCCACAGATACGCAGTATTTT.

The CDR3: CSVWVSDRAVYEQYF. The CDR3 DNA reads as TGCAGCGTTTGGGTTTCGGACAGGGCAGTCTACGAGCAGTACTTC. V gene TRBV29-1 combines with J gene TRBJ2-7, with 8 bases matching TRBD1. The CDR3 has 15 amino acids. Germline V gene lookup returns CDR1 SQVTM and CDR2 ANQGSEA. Unmatched junction bases numbered 12, after V lost 5 bases and J lost 3 bases.

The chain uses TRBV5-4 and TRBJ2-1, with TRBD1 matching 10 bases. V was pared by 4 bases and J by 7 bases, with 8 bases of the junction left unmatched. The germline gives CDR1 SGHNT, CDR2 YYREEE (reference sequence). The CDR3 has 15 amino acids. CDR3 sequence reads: CASSRQGALVNEQFF. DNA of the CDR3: TGTGCCAGCAGCCGACAGGGGGCCCTGGTTAATGAGCAGTTCTTC.